A selection of T cell receptor beta chains follows, all from one sample in a study of CD8 T cells in Susac syndrome. TCRdb ran MiXCR on the immunoSEQ multiplex PCR reads and lists one entry per CDR3 protein. The repertoire holds 150,000 to 200,000 distinct CDR3 sequences, approximately 94% seen once, with 0.075% to 0.095% in the top ten. The sequencing sample was made of CD4+ T cells from PBMCs. All receptors come from a human donor with multiple sclerosis. Each CDR3 is given with its conserved first and last residue.

>TRBV18|TRBJ1-1
CASSPTGSTEAFF
>TRBV6-1|TRBJ1-2
CATSNGPFYGYTF
>TRBV2|TRBJ2-2
CASSERDGELFF
>TRBV6-2/TRBV6-3|TRBJ2-6
CASAVAGANVLTF
>TRBV29-1|TRBJ2-3
CSVEGVLWDTQYF
>TRBV30|TRBJ1-4
CAWSVGWRRELFF
>TRBV15|TRBJ1-1
CATSRETSSEAFF
>TRBV29-1|TRBJ2-5
CSVERTGGLGTQYF
>TRBV20-1|TRBJ2-4
CSARAHDRLAKNIQYF
>TRBV4-3|TRBJ2-1
CASSQEPSGYNEQFF
>TRBV19|TRBJ1-1
CASSRTGMNTEAFF
>TRBV4-1|TRBJ2-5
CASSPVGTVAETQYF
>TRBV7-3|TRBJ2-1
CASSWNSGTYNEQFF
>TRBV18|TRBJ1-3
CASSQGLQGAGNTIYF
>TRBV6-2/TRBV6-3|TRBJ2-1
CATIRGTSGRGPIYNEQFF
>TRBV19|TRBJ2-5
CASSALRARGVETQYF
>TRBV5-4|TRBJ1-2
CASSLGAADGYTF
>TRBV30|TRBJ2-7
CAWSLAANPYEQYF
>TRBV5-6|TRBJ2-2
CASSFRPGELFF
>TRBV30|TRBJ2-2
CAWSVLAGARTGELFF
>TRBV6-2/TRBV6-3|TRBJ2-2
CATITGGRTGELFF
>TRBV28|TRBJ1-3
CASSLPKRSTIYF
>TRBV5-6|TRBJ2-7
CATSDGSFYEQYF
>TRBV18|TRBJ1-5
CASSPGMGQPQHF
>TRBV2|TRBJ1-2
CASSDTGVNYGYTF
>TRBV7-8|TRBJ2-6
CASSYEPGQVSGANVLTF
>TRBV30|TRBJ1-4
CAWSLETGTPNF
>TRBV5-4|TRBJ2-5
CASRPGTGAVKTQYF
>TRBV4-3|TRBJ2-7
CASSQALGFHEQYF
>TRBV20-1|TRBJ2-7
CSADPEGGGNEQYF
>TRBV5-1|TRBJ2-7
CASSSGFEQYF
>TRBV20-1|TRBJ1-1
CSARSLTGANTEAFF
>TRBV5-1|TRBJ2-1
CASSGVGSGTYDEQFF